This T cell receptor beta chain emerged from a study of T cells expressing NK-cell markers. The wider study: Each TCR beta repertoire originated in sorted T cells that were CD3+CD56+NKG2C+, CD3+CD56+NKG2C- or CD3+CD56-NKG2C+.

This CDR3 has 16 residues. The germline V gene encodes CDR1 MNHEY and CDR2 SVGAGI. TCRdb re-called the 5' RACE reads and catalogs CDR3 proteins one per entry, DNA excluded. This repertoire comprises hundreds of thousands of distinct CDR3 sequences; its ten largest clones make up approximately 3.6%. The clonotype originates from a man aged 18 to 30 in good health. This rearrangement joins TRBV6-5 to TRBJ1-3; as DNA is missing, the TRBD1 call by TCRdb cannot be tested. The source material was blood T cells: a sorted CD56 or NKG2C T cell subset, CD4+ or CD8+ T cells, or bulk PBMC T cells (not recorded which). CDR3 sequence reads: CASSYGTGWSGNTIYF.